One TCR beta chain is described in this entry. Its antigen remains undetermined. No base-level quality is on record; no much larger clone is a single base apart. The sample's time point, from its label and the paper: pre-transplant. Thawed unstimulated PBMCs were stained for CD3, CD4 and CD8 and FACS-sorted into CD3+CD4+ and CD3+CD8+ populations. All 8 studied subjects were randomized to withdrawal of immunosuppression. The Qiagen DNeasy Blood and Tissue Kit was used for isolation of genomic DNA. V is shortened by 0 bases, J by 11 bases, and the region joining them spans 8 bases. Via the germline V gene (reference sequence), CDR1 is DFQATT and CDR2 SNEGSKA. Measured from the cysteine to the phenylalanine, the CDR3 is 11 residues long. Of all the DNA, just the CDR3 is kept, 33 bases in frame from base 1. These data originate in a study of T cell clones after liver transplantation (dated by TCRdb to the late 2010s). About the study as a whole: The samples were obtained from ITN030ST, a randomized trial that attempted immunosuppression withdrawal within 2 years after liver transplantation. As an antigen-independent comparator for the donor-reactive sequences, third party-reactive TCRbeta sequences from pre-transplant MLRs were identified as well. Tolerance was defined as complete withdrawal of immunosuppression for at least one year without a rise in liver enzymes beyond twice the upper limit of normal. The study cohort included 8 liver transplant recipients, of whom 3 were classified as tolerant and 5 as non-tolerant. No induction therapy was given to the subjects, and standard immunosuppression was administered until randomization at 12-24 months post-transplant. Three of the eight recipients were HCV-positive; the others were transplanted for non-autoimmune, non-viral indications. Donor-reactive T cell clones were identified by TCRbeta sequencing after a pre-transplant mixed lymphocyte reaction and then tracked in post-transplant blood. Blood samples were collected pre-transplant, pre-randomization before withdrawal, and post-randomization after either full withdrawal or failed withdrawal.

Using immunoSEQ, frozen genomic DNA was subjected to high-throughput TCRbeta CDR3 sequencing, a process that included PCR amplification, mapping, bias correction and internal controls. The authors' pipeline ran thus. Only productive rearrangements were retained, and each unique TCRbeta sequence was defined by its CDR3 nucleotide sequence together with its V and J gene. Donor-reactive sequences required at least 5-fold expansion in CFSE-low cells versus unstimulated pre-transplant cells and at least 0.01% frequency. To ensure at least 90% detection power, minimum frequency thresholds were set for each subject based on that subject's lowest-template unstimulated sample. Jensen-Shannon divergence between the top 1000 TCRbeta sequences post- versus pre-transplant served as the measure of repertoire turnover. Changes in detection of donor-reactive sequences were tested with two-sided Fisher's exact tests. Imported from immuneACCESS, the table was reduced by TCRdb to in-frame sequences with V and J called. These copies leave out some clones; in studies compared against another copy, an unresolved V gene accounts for under half, and the cause of the remainder is not known. That table gives V, J and clone size, and the DNA gave D and trimming. The sample table records 55,000 or so clones; 71% of these occur just once. Over 14% of the sample goes to the ten largest clones.

General findings and caveats noted by the study authors: In two subjects, low numbers of available donor cells limited the measurable donor-reactive repertoire. A greater decline was seen for donor-reactive sequences than for third party-reactive sequences, suggesting partial antigen-specific deletion unrelated to withdrawal success. Conclusions were preliminary, limited by small, heterogeneous patient numbers and non-standardized post-transplant time points. Since no allograft tissue specimens were available, donor-reactive T cells may have migrated into the graft instead of being deleted. After accounting for repertoire turnover, donor-reactive detection was significantly reduced in 7 of 8 subjects for CD4 and 8 of 8 for CD8. In most of the 8 subjects, regardless of tolerance or HCV status, circulating donor-reactive CD4 TCRbeta sequences dropped significantly post-transplant.

The sequence derives from a human donor who received a liver transplant. Rearrangement joined TRBV20-1 to TRBJ1-5; matching of 5 bases hints at TRBD1 as the D gene. The sample here was CD4+ T cells from blood, taken before liver transplant. DNA sequence: TGCAGTGCTAGAGACGGACAAGCCCAGCATTTT. Its protein product is CSARDGQAQHF.